Listed below are T cell receptor beta chains from one sample, sequenced in a study of regulatory T cells in long-lasting Graves disease. In TCRdb, the multiplex PCR reads were re-called with MiXCR into one record per CDR3 protein. The profile covers 350,000 to 550,000 distinct CDR3 sequences, with 14% appearing a single time and around a sixth taken by the ten largest. These sequences were also reported in another study, on T cells in Graves' hyperthyroidism and ophthalmopathy.

The material sequenced was peripheral blood mononuclear cells (PBMCs), taken at new diagnosis, from a patient treated with antithyroid drugs. All receptors come from a woman aged 45-65 years with Graves disease. The CDR3 runs from the conserved cysteine through the conserved F or W. D genes are given only for firm matches. Clone size, where shown, is once, few, many, or a class for clones that have expanded.

D | size | J | V | DNA | CDR3
TRBD1 | many | TRBJ1-1 | TRBV7-9 | TGTGCCAGCAGCATGGGACAGCCGACTGAAGCTTTCTTT | CASSMGQPTEAFF
TRBD2 | few | TRBJ2-1 | TRBV20-1 | TGCAGCCCAAGAGCGCTAGCGGACAATGAGCAGTTCTTC | CSPRALADNEQFF
TRBD2 | few | TRBJ2-7 | TRBV20-1 | TGCAGTGCTACATTTAGCGGGAGAGAAAGGATCGGCGAGCAGTACTTC | CSATFSGRERIGEQYF
NA | NA | TRBJ1-2 | TRBV6-7 | TGTGCCAGCAGTTACACATTTTCGATCTATGGCTACACCTTC | CASSYTFSIYGYTF
TRBD1 | NA | TRBJ1-1 | TRBV5-1 | TGCGCCAGCACCCAAACTCCGGGACAGGCTGAAGCTTTCTTT | CASTQTPGQAEAFF
TRBD2 | few | TRBJ2-7 | TRBV5-6 | TGTGCCAGCAGCCGGAGGACTAGCGGGAGGAGAAGCTCCTACGAGCAGTACTTC | CASSRRTSGRRSSYEQYF
TRBD2 | many | TRBJ2-5 | TRBV7-8 | TGTGCCAGCAGCATGAGGACTAGCGGGGGGCAAGAGACCCAGTACTTC | CASSMRTSGGQETQYF
NA | many | TRBJ2-2 | TRBV7-9 | TGTGCCAGCAGCTTAGGAGAGACAGGGAACACCGGGGAGCTGTTTTTT | CASSLGETGNTGELFF
TRBD1 | many | TRBJ1-5 | TRBV27 | TGTGCCAGCGGAGCAGGGGGCTCGCAGCCCCAGCATTTT | CASGAGGSQPQHF
NA | once | TRBJ2-1 | TRBV5-1 | TGCGCCAGCAGCTTCACGGGACCGTCAGACCATGAGCAGTTCTTC | CASSFTGPSDHEQFF
NA | few | TRBJ2-7 | TRBV29-1 | TGCAGCGTTGATTCAGGGACCTACGAGCAGTACTTC | CSVDSGTYEQYF
NA | NA | TRBJ2-2 | TRBV3-1 | TGTGCCAGCAGCCAACAGGAAAGGTACACCGGGGAGCTGTTTTTT | CASSQQERYTGELFF
NA | few | TRBJ1-2 | TRBV4-1 | TGCGCCAGCAGCCAAGCAACAGGGACCTATGGCTACACCTTC | CASSQATGTYGYTF
TRBD1 | few | TRBJ1-1 | TRBV7-9 | TGTGCCAGCAGCTTAACAGGGGGCTACACTGAAGCTTTCTTT | CASSLTGGYTEAFF
NA | few | TRBJ2-1 | TRBV9 | TGTGCCAGCAGCGTAGACGGGAGCCCCCACAATGAGCAGTTCTTC | CASSVDGSPHNEQFF
TRBD1 | NA | TRBJ2-2 | TRBV5-1 | TGCGCCAGCAGCCCCGGGACAGGGGTGAGCGGGGAGCTGTTTTTT | CASSPGTGVSGELFF
NA | few | TRBJ2-5 | TRBV9 | TGTGCCAGCAGCGTAGGAGGTAGTTCGTTTGAAGAGACCCAGTACTTC | CASSVGGSSFEETQYF
NA | few | TRBJ1-2 | TRBV19 | TGTGCCAGTAGTCAACAGGGAAGATCGGATTATGGCTACACCTTC | CASSQQGRSDYGYTF
NA | many | TRBJ2-7 | TRBV2 | TGTGCCAGCAGGAACGGGGCCAGGGGCAACGAGCAGTACTTC | CASRNGARGNEQYF
TRBD2 | few | TRBJ2-5 | TRBV18 | TGTGCCAGCTCACCGGGACTAGCGGGAATCCAAGAGACCCAGTACTTC | CASSPGLAGIQETQYF
TRBD1 | many | TRBJ1-2 | TRBV2 | TGTGCCAGCAGTGGACAGGGGGGGGACTATGGCTACACCTTC | CASSGQGGDYGYTF
TRBD2 | NA | TRBJ2-6 | TRBV2 | TGTGCCAGCAGTGTCCAAGGACTAGCGGTTATCTCTGGGGCCAACGTCCTGACTTTC | CASSVQGLAVISGANVLTF
NA | many | TRBJ2-7 | TRBV12-3/TRBV12-4 | TGTGCCAGCAGAATTGTGGGAGCTCCCTACGAGCAGTACTTC | CASRIVGAPYEQYF
NA | NA | TRBJ2-5 | TRBV15 | TGTGCCACCAGCAGAGAGGCCCGTAACTCCCCAGGGACCCAGTACTTC | CATSREARNSPGTQYF